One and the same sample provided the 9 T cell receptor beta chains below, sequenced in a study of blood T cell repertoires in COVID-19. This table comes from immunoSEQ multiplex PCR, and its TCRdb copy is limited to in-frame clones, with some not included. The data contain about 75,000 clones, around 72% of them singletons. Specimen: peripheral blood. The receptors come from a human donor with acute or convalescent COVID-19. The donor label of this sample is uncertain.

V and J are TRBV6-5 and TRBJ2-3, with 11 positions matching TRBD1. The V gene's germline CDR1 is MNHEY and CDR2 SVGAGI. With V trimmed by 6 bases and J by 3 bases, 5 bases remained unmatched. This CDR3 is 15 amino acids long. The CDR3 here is CASRTGTGGTDTQYF. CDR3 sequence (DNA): TGTGCCAGCAGGACCGGGACAGGGGGAACAGATACGCAGTATTTT.

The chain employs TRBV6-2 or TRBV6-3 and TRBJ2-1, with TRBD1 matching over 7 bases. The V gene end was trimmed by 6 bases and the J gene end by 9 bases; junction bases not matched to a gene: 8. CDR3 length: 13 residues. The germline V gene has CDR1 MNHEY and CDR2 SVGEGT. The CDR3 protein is CASSRQGVGEQFF. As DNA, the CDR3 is TGTGCCAGCAGCCGACAGGGCGTCGGTGAGCAGTTCTTC.

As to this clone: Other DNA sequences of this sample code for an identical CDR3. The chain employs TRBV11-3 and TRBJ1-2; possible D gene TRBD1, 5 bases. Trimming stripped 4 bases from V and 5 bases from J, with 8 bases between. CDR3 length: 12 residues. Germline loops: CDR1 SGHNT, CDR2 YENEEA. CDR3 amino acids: CASSSSGYGYTF. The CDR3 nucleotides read TGTGCCAGCAGCTCCTCAGGGTATGGCTACACCTTC.

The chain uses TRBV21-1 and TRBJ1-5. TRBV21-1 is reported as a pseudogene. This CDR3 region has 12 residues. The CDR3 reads CATLNKNQPQHF. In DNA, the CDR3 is TGTGCCACACTAAATAAGAATCAGCCCCAGCATTTT.

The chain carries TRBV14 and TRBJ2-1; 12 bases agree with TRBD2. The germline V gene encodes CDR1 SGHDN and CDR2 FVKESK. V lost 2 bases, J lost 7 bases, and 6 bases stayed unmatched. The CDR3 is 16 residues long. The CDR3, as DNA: TGTGCCAGCAGCCAACCGGGACTAGCGGGTTCTAATGAGCAGTTCTTC. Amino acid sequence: CASSQPGLAGSNEQFF. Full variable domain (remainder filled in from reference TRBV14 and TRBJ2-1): EAGVTQFPSHSVIEKGQTVTLRCDPISGHDNLYWYRRVMGKEIKFLLHFVKESKQDESGMPNNRFLAERTGGTYSTLKVQPAELEDSGVYFCASSQPGLAGSNEQFFGPGTRLTVL.

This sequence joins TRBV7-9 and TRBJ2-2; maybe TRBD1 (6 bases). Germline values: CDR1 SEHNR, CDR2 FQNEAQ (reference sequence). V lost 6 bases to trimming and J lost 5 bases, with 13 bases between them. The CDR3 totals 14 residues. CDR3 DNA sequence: TGTGCCAGCAGGTTACAGGGTGAAACCGGGGAGCTGTTTTTT. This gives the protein CASRLQGETGELFF.

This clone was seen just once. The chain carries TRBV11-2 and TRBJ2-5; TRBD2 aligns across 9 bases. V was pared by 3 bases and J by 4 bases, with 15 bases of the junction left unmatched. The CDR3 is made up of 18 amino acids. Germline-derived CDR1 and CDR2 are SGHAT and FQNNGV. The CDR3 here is CASSFGLAARGGGETQYF. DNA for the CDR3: TGTGCCAGCAGCTTTGGCTTGGCTGCGCGGGGGGGCGGAGAGACCCAGTACTTC.

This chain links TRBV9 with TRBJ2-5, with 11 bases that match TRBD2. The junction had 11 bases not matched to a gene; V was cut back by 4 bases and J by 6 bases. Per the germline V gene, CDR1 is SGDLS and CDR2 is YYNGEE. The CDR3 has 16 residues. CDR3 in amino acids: CASSYDSGGALQTQYF. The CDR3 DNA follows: TGTGCCAGCAGCTACGATAGCGGGGGGGCCCTGCAGACCCAGTACTTC. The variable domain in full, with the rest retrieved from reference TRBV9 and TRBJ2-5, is DSGVTQTPKHLITATGQRVTLRCSPRSGDLSVYWYQQSLDQGLQFLIQYYNGEERAKGNILERFSAQQFPDLHSELNLSSLELGDSALYFCASSYDSGGALQTQYFGPGTRLLVL.

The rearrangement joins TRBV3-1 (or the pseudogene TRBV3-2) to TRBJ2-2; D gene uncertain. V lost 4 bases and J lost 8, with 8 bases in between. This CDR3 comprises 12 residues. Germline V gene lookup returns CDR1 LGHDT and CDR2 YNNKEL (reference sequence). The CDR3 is CASSRIVGELFF. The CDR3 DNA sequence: TGTGCCAGCAGCCGCATAGTTGGGGAGCTGTTTTTT.